This T cell receptor (beta chain) was recovered during a study of technical replicates of blood from several donors. The table came from immunoSEQ multiplex PCR; TCRdb's copy has only in-frame clones and leaves some out. This table has about 83,000 clones, approximately 94% appearing once. V was clipped by 4 bases and J by 4 bases, with 17 bases between them. The germline V gene encodes CDR1 MNHEY and CDR2 SMNVEV (reference sequence). The CDR3 loop spans 15 amino acids. The receptor was derived from a human donor in good health. Sequencing was performed on T cells isolated from PBMCs. The chain joins TRBV27 to TRBJ2-7, with D possibly matching TRBD1 (6 bases). CDR3 DNA: TGTGCCAGCAGTTCTTTCGTGGGGGCTGTTTACGAGCAGTACTTC. It yields the protein CASSSFVGAVYEQYF.